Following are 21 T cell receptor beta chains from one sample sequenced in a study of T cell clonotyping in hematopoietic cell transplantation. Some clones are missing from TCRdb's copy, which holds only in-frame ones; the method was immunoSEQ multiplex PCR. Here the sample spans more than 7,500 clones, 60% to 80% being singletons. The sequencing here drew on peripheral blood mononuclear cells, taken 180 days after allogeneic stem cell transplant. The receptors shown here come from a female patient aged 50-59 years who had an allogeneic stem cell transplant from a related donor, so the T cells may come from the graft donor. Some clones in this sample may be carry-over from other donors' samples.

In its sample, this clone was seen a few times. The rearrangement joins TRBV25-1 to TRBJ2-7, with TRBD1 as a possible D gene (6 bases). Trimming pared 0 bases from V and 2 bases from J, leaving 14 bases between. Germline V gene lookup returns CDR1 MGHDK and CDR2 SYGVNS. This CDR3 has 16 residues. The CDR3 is CASSEYPQGPTYEQYF. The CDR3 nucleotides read TGTGCCAGCAGTGAATATCCGCAGGGGCCCACCTACGAGCAGTACTTC.

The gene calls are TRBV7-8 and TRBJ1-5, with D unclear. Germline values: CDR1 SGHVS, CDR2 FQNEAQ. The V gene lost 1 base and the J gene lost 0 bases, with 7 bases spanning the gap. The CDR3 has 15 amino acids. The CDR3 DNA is TGTGCCAGCAGCTTAGACGGGTATAGCAATCAGCCCCAGCATTTT. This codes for CASSLDGYSNQPQHF.

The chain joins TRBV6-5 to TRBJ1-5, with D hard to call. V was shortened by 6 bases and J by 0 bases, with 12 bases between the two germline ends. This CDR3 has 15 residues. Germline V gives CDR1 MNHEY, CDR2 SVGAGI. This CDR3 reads CASRFTAYSNQPQHF. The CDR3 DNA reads TGTGCCAGCAGATTCACAGCTTATAGCAATCAGCCCCAGCATTTT.

This CDR3 reads CASSPGTGYSNSPLHF. For the CDR3, the DNA is TGTGCCAGCAGCCCAGGGACAGGGTATAGTAATTCACCCCTCCACTTT. This chain links TRBV7-2 with TRBJ1-6; 9 positions agree with TRBD1. V gave up 5 bases and J gave up 6 bases; unmatched junction bases: 8. Germline V gene lookup returns CDR1 SGHTA and CDR2 FQGNSA. The CDR3 totals 16 residues.

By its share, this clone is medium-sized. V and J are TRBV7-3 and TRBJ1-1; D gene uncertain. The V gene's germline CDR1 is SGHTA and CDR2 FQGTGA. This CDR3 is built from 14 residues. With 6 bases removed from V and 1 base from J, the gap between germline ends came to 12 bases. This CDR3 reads CASSGLSANTEAFF. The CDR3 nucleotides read TGTGCCAGCAGTGGGCTTTCGGCGAACACTGAAGCTTTCTTT.

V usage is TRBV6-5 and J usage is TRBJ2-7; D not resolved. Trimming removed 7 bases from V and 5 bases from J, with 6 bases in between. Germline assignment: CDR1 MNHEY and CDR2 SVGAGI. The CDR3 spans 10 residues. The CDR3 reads CASMGNEQYF. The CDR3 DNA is TGTGCCAGCATGGGCAACGAGCAGTACTTC.

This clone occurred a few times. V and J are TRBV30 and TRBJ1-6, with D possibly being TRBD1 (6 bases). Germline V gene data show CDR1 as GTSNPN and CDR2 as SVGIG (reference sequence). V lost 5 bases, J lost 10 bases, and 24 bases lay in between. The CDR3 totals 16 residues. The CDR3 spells CAWHHFEQGVKSPLHF. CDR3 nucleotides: TGTGCCTGGCACCATTTTGAACAGGGTGTAAAATCACCCCTCCACTTT. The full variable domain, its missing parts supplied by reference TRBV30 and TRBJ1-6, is SQTIHQWPATLVQPVGSPLSLECTVEGTSNPNLYWYRQAAGRGLQLLFYSVGIGQISSEVPQNLSASRPQDRQFILSSKKLLLSDSGFYLCAWHHFEQGVKSPLHFGNGTRLTVT.

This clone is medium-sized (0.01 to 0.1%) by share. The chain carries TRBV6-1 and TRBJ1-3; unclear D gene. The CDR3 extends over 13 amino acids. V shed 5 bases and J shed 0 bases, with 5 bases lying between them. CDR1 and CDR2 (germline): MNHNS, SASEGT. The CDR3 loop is CASSYSSGNTIYF. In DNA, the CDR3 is TGTGCCAGCAGTTATAGCTCTGGAAACACCATATATTTT.

The CDR3 DNA reads as TGTGCCTCCAGCAAATCCCCCGAGTCTGGAAACACCATATATTTT. This encodes CASSKSPESGNTIYF. The chain employs TRBV30 and TRBJ1-3, with D uncertain. Trimming shortened V by 7 bases and J by 1 base, and 17 bases separated the two germline ends. The CDR3 spans 15 residues. The germline gives CDR1 GTSNPN, CDR2 SVGIG (reference sequence). Combining the CDR3 with reference TRBV30 and TRBJ1-3 gives the whole variable domain SQTIHQWPATLVQPVGSPLSLECTVEGTSNPNLYWYRQAAGRGLQLLFYSVGIGQISSEVPQNLSASRPQDRQFILSSKKLLLSDSGFYLCASSKSPESGNTIYFGEGSWLTVV.

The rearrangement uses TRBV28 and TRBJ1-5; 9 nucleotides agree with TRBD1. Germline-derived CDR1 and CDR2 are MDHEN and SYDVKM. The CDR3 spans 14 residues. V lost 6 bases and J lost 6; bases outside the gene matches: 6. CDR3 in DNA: TGTGCCAGCAGCCCGACAGGGGGAAGTCAGCCCCAGCATTTT. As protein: CASSPTGGSQPQHF.

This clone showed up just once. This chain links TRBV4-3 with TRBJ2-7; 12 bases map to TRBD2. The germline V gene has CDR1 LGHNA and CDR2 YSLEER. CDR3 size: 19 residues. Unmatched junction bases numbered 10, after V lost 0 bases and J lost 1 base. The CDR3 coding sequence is TGCGCCAGCAGCCAAGAAGTGGGACTAGCGGGTATCGGGTCCTACGAGCAGTACTTC. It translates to CASSQEVGLAGIGSYEQYF.

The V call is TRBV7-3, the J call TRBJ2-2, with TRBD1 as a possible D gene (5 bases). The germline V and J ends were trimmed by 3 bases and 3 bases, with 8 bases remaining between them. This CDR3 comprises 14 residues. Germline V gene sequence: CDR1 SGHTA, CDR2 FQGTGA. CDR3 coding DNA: TGTGCCAGCAGCTTGTCAGGGTACACCGGGGAGCTGTTTTTT. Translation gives CASSLSGYTGELFF.

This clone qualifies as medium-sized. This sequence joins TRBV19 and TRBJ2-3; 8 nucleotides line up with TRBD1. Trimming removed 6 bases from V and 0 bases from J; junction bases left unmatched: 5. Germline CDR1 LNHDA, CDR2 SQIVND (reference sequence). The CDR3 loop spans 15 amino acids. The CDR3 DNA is TGTGCCAGTAGGCGACAGGGGCGTAGCACAGATACGCAGTATTTT. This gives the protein CASRRQGRSTDTQYF.

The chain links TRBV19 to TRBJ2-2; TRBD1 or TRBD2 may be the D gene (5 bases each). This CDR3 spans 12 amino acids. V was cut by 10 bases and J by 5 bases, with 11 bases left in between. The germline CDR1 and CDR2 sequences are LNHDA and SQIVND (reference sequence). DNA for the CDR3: TGTGCCACCGAGTGGGGGACCGGGGAGCTGTTTTTT. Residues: CATEWGTGELFF.

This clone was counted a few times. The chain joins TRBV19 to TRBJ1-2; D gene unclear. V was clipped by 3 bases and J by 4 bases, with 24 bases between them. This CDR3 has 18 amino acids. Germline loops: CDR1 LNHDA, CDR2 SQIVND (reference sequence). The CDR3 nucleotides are TGTGCCAGTAGTATTGCCTCATCAGGAGGGAGAGGGCCCTATGGCTACACCTTC. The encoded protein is CASSIASSGGRGPYGYTF.

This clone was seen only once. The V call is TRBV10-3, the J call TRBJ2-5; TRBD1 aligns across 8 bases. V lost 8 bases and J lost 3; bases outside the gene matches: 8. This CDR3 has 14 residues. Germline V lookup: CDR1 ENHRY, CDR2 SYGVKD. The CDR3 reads CAIGSPTGEETQYF. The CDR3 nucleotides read TGTGCCATCGGATCCCCGACAGGGGAAGAGACCCAGTACTTC.

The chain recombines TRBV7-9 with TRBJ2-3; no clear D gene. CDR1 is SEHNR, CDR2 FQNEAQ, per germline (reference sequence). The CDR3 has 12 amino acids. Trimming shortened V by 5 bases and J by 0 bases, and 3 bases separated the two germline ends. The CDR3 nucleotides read TGTGCCAGCAGCCTTAGCACAGATACGCAGTATTTT. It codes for CASSLSTDTQYF. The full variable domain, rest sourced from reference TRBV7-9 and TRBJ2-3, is DTGVSQNPRHKITKRGQNVTFRCDPISEHNRLYWYRQTLGQGPEFLTYFQNEAQLEKSRLLSDRFSAERPKGSFSTLEIQRTEQGDSAMYLCASSLSTDTQYFGPGTRLTVL.

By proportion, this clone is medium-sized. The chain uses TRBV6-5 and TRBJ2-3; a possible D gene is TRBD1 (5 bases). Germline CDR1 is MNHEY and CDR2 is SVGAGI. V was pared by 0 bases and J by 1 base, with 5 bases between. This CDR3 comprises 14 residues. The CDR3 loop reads CASSYSGGTDTQYF. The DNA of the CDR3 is TGTGCCAGCAGTTACTCAGGGGGCACAGATACGCAGTATTTT.

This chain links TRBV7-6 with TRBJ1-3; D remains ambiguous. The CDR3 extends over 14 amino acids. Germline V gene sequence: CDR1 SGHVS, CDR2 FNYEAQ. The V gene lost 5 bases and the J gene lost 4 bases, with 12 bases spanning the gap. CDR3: CASSPQRTGNTIYF. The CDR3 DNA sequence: TGTGCCAGCAGCCCCCAACGAACGGGAAACACCATATATTTT.

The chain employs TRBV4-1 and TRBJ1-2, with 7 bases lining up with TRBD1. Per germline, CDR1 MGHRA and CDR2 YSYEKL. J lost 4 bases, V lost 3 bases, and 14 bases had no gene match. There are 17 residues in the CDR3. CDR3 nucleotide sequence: TGCGCCAGCAGCCACGCTACAACTCGACAGGGTGGCTATGGCTACACCTTC. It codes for CASSHATTRQGGYGYTF.

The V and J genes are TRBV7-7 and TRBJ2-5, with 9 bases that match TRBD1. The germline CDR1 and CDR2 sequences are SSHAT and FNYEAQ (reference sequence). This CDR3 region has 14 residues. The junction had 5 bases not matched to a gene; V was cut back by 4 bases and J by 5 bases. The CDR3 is CASSSGTGMETQYF. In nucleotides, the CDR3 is TGTGCCAGCAGCTCCGGGACAGGGATGGAGACCCAGTACTTC. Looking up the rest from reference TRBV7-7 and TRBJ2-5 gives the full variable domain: GAGVSQSPRYKVTKRGQDVTLRCDPISSHATLYWYQQALGQGPEFLTYFNYEAQPDKSGLPSDRFSAERPEGSISTLTIQRTEQRDSAMYRCASSSGTGMETQYFGPGTRLLVL.